Given below is one T cell receptor beta chain in context. This record comes from a study of blood T cell repertoires in COVID-19. Turning to the study itself: Both acute and convalescent COVID-19 samples were obtained from the United States, Italy and Spain. PBMCs, B-cell-depleted T cells, or T cells were the source of the cDNA or gDNA that made up the material.

In the authors' workflow: Amplifying reference gene primers gave estimates of nucleated cell counts. Sequencing was performed with immunoSEQ multiplex PCR; in TCRdb, only in-frame clones are kept and a portion is missing. That table is the source of V, J and clone size, and D and trimming were worked out from the DNA. The sample lists around 200,000 clones; roughly nine tenths were seen once. V shed 1 base, J shed 11 bases, and the junction held 11 bases outside the gene matches. From germline, CDR1 is LGHDT and CDR2 YNNKEL (reference sequence). This CDR3 contains 15 residues. Sequencing was performed on peripheral blood. This receptor was taken from an elderly woman in a cohort sampled during active or convalescent COVID-19. The V call is TRBV3-1 (or the pseudogene TRBV3-2), the J call TRBJ1-1, with 9 bases matching TRBD1. The CDR3 loop is CASSQVLRDRAGAFF. DNA of the CDR3: TGTGCCAGCAGCCAAGTACTCCGGGACAGGGCTGGGGCTTTCTTT.